The text below deals with one T cell receptor (beta chain). Its target is unknown. The source of the sample is a study of regulatory T cells in long-lasting Graves disease. Study-wide background: Patients with persistent Graves' disease had over 5 years of antithyroid drugs and persistent TSH receptor antibodies. Study-wide results and limits: Persistent disease samples used TRBV28, TRBJ1-2 and TRBJ2-5 preferentially. Relative to new patients (roughly 900), persistent patients exhibited greater sharing of public clonotypes (around 2,700).

Sample time point: persistent/refractory GD, antithyroid drugs over 5 years with positive TRAb. Extracted RNA from PBMCs served as the source of the TCR library. A peripheral blood sample, 8 to 10 milliliters in volume, was drawn into EDTA tubes. Germline V gene lookup returns CDR1 SGDLS and CDR2 YYNGEE. J lost 1 base, V lost 4 bases, and 10 bases had no gene match. This CDR3 has 16 residues. With iRepertoire HTBI primers and Arm-PCR of CDR3 regions, TCR beta libraries were built. From the multiplex PCR reads, TCRdb called clonotypes with MiXCR, one entry per CDR3 protein. The repertoire holds approximately 440,000 distinct CDR3 sequences, with 23% as singletons.

The sequences come from peripheral blood mononuclear cells (PBMCs), collected when the disease was refractory, from a patient treated with antithyroid drugs. The sequence came from a female donor with Graves disease. This rearrangement joins TRBV9 to TRBJ1-1; 7 nucleotides align to TRBD1. The CDR3 bases are TGTGCCAGCAGCCCCCGCCCGGACAGGCCGAACACTGAAGCTTTCTTT. Translating it yields CASSPRPDRPNTEAFF. The full variable domain, rest sourced from reference TRBV9 and TRBJ1-1, is DSGVTQTPKHLITATGQRVTLRCSPRSGDLSVYWYQQSLDQGLQFLIQYYNGEERAKGNILERFSAQQFPDLHSELNLSSLELGDSALYFCASSPRPDRPNTEAFFGQGTRLTVV.